This TCR beta chain is from a study of neurological immune-mediated disorders. This clonotype was counted at least ten times. The CDR3 is made up of 12 amino acids. Germline V gives CDR1 SGHDT, CDR2 YYEEEE. V was cut by 0 bases and J by 9 bases, with 7 bases left in between. Synthesis of cDNA used 5'RACE (with 10-nucleotide random UMIs). Every sequencing run generated over 180 million TCR-beta sequences from 15-18 subjects. Via MiXCR, TCRdb re-called the 5' RACE reads, giving one row per CDR3 protein. The sample consists of tens of thousands of distinct CDR3 sequences, roughly 4% of them appearing once.

The sequenced material came from PBMCs. The source is a woman between 50 and 59 years old with multiple sclerosis. The chain has TRBV5-6 and TRBJ2-1, with D uncertain. The CDR3 sequence is CASSLDFGEQFF. CDR3 DNA: TGTGCCAGCAGCTTGGATTTCGGTGAGCAGTTCTTC. Using reference TRBV5-6 and TRBJ2-1 for the parts outside the CDR3, the full variable domain is DAGVTQSPTHLIKTRGQQVTLRCSPKSGHDTVSWYQQALGQGPQFIFQYYEEEERQRGNFPDRFSGHQFPNYSSELNVNALLLGDSALYLCASSLDFGEQFFGPGTRLTVL.